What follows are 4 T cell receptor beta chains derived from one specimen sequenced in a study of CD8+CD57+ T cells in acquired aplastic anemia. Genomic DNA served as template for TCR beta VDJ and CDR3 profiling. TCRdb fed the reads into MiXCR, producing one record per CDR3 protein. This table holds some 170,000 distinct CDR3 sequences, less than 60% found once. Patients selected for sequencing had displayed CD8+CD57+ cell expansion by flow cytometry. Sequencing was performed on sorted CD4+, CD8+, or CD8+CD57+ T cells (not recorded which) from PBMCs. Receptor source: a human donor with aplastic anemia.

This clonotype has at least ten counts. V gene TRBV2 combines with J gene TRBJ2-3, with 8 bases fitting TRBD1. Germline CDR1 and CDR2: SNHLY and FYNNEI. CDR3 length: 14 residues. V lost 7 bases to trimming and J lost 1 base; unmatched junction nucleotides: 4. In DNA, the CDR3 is TGTGCCAGCACTCGGGACAGGCGCACAGATACGCAGTATTTT. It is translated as CASTRDRRTDTQYF.

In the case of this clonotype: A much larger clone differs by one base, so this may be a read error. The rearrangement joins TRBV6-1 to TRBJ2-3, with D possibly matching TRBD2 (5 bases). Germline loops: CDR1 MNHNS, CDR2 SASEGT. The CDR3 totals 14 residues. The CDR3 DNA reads TGTGCCAGCAGAACTAGAGAATTTACGGATACGCGGTATTTT. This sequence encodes CASRTREFTDTRYF.

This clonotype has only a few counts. The CDR3 is CASSDRQGSYNEQFF. CDR3 DNA: TGTGCCAGCAGTGACAGACAGGGCTCCTACAATGAGCAGTTCTTC. The V and J genes are TRBV6-4 and TRBJ2-1, with TRBD1 matching 7 bases. CDR3 length: 15 residues. Germline V gene data show CDR1 as MRHNA and CDR2 as SNTAGT. V was clipped by 2 bases and J by 0 bases; unmatched bases: 1.

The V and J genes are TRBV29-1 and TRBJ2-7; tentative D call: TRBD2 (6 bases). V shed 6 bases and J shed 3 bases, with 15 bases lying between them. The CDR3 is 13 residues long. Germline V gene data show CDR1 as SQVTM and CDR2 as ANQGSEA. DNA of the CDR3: TGCAGCGTGATTAGCGGAGGCCACTACGAGCAGTACTTC. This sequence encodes CSVISGGHYEQYF.